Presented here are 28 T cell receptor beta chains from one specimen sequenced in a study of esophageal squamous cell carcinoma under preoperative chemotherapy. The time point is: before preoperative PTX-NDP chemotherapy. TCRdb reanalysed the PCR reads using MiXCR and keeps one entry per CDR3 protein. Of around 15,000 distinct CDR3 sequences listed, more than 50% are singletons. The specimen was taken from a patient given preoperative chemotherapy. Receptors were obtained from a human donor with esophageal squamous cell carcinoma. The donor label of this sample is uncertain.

The CDR3 here is CASGLGLAGAQETQYF. CDR3 bases: TGTGCTAGTGGTTTGGGACTAGCGGGGGCCCAAGAGACCCAGTACTTC. The rearrangement uses TRBV12-5 and TRBJ2-5; TRBD2 matches at 12 bases. The CDR3 has 16 residues. The ends lost 1 base at V and 1 base at J; junction bases unmatched: 1. CDR1 and CDR2 (germline): LGHNT, FRNRAP.

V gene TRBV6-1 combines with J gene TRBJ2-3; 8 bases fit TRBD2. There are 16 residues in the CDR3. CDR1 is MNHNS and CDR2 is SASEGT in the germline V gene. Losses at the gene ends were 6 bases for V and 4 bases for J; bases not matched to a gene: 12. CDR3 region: CASRGNGGDGPDTQYF. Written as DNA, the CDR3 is TGTGCCAGCAGGGGCAACGGGGGGGACGGGCCAGATACGCAGTATTTT.

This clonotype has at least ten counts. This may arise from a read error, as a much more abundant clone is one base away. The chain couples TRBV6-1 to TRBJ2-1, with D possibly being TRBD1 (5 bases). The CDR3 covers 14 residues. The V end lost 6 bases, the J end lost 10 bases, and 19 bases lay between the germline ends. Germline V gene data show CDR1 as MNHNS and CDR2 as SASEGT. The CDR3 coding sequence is TGTGCCAGCAGGGACACCTGGGGAACCTACGAGCAGTTCTTC. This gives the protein CASRDTWGTYEQFF.

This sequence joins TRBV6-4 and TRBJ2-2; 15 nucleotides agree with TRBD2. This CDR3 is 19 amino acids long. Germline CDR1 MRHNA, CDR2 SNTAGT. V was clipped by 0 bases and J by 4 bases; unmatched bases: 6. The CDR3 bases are TGTGCCAGCAGTGACTCAGGACTAGCGGGAGGGCCGGGCACCGGGGAGCTGTTTTTT. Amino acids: CASSDSGLAGGPGTGELFF.

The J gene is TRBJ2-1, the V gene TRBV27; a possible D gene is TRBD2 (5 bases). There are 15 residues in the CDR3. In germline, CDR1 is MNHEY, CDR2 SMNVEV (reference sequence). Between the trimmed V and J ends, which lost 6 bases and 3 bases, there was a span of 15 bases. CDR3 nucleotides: TGTGCCAGCAGCCGAACCACTAGTATCTACAATGAGCAGTTCTTC. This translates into CASSRTTSIYNEQFF.

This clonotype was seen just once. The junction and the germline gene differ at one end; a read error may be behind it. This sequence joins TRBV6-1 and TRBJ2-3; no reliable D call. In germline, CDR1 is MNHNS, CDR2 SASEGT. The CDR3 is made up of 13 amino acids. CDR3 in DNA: TGTGCCAGCAGTGATCCGACTGCAGATGCGCAGTACTTT. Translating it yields CASSDPTADAQYF.

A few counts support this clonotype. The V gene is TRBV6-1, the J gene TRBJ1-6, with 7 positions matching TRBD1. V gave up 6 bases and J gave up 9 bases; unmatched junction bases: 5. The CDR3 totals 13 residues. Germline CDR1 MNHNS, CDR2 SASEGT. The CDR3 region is CASRTGTVSPLHF. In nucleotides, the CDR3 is TGTGCCAGCAGGACCGGGACAGTTTCACCCCTCCACTTT.

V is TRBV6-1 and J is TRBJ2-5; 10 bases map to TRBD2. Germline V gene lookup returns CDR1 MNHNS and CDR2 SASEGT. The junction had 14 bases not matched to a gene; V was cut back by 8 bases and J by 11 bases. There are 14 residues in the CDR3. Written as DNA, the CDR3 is TGTGCCAGCGGTGGGACTAGCGCCTACAATGAGCAGTACTTC. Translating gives CASGGTSAYNEQYF.

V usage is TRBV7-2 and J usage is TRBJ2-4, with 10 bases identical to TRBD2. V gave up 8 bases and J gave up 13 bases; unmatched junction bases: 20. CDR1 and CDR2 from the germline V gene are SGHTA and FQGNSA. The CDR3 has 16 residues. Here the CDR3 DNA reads TGTGCCAGCGGGGGGAGCGGGGGGGGGGCCCAAGGGACGCAGTACTTC. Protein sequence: CASGGSGGGAQGTQYF.

CDR3 amino acids: CASSSGRTTYNEQFF. As DNA, the CDR3 is TGTGCCAGCAGTAGCGGGAGGACTACCTACAATGAGCAGTTCTTC. V usage is TRBV6-1 and J usage is TRBJ2-1, with 9 bases lining up with TRBD2. Per the germline V gene, CDR1 is MNHNS and CDR2 is SASEGT. Germline trimming cut 5 bases from V and 2 bases from J; bases unmatched to any gene: 4. The CDR3 has 15 amino acids.

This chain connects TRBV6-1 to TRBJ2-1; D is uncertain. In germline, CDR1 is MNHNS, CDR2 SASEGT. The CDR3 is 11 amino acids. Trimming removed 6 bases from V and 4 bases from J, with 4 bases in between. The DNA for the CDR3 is TGTGCCAGCAGCCTTTACAATGAGCAGTTCTTC. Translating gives CASSLYNEQFF.

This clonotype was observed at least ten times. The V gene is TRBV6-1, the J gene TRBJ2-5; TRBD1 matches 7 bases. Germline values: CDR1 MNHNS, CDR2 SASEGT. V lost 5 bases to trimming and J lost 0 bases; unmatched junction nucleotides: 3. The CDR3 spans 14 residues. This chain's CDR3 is CASSRGTDQETQYF. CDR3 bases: TGTGCCAGCAGTCGTGGGACAGACCAAGAGACCCAGTACTTC.

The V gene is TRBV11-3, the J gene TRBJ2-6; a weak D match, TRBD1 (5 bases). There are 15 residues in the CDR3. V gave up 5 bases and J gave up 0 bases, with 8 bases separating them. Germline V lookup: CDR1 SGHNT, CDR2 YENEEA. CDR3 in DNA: TGTGCCAGCAGCCCTAGGGGCTCTGGGGCCAACGTCCTGACTTTC. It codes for CASSPRGSGANVLTF. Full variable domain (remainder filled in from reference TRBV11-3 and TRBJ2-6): EAGVVQSPRYKIIEKKQPVAFWCNPISGHNTLYWYLQNLGQGPELLIRYENEEAVDDSQLPKDRFSAERLKGVDSTLKIQPAELGDSAVYLCASSPRGSGANVLTFGAGSRLTVL.

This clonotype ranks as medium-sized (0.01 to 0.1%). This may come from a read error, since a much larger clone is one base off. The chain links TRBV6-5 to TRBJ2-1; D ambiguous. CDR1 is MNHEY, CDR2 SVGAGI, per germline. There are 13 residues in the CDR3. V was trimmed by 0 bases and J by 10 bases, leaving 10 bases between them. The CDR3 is CASSYSRYYEQFF. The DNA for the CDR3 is TGTGCCAGCAGTTACTCGAGGTACTACGAGCAGTTCTTC.

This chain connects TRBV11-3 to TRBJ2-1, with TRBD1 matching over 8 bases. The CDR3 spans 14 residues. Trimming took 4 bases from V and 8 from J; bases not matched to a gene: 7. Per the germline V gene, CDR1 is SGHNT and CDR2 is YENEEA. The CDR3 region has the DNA TGTGCCAGCAGCTGGACAGGGTGGGCAGATGAGCAGTTCTTC. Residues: CASSWTGWADEQFF.

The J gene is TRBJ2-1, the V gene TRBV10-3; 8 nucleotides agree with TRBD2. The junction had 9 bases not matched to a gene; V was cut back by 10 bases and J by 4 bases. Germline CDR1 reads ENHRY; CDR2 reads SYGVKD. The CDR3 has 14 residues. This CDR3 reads CATKAGVGYNEQFF. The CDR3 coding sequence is TGTGCCACAAAAGCGGGAGTTGGGTACAATGAGCAGTTCTTC.

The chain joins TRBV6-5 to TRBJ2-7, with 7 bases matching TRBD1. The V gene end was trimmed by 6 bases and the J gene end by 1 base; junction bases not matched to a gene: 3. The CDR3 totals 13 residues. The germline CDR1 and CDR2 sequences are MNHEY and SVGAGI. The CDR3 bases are TGTGCCAGCAGGTTACAGGGGTCCTACGAGCAGTACTTC. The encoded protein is CASRLQGSYEQYF.

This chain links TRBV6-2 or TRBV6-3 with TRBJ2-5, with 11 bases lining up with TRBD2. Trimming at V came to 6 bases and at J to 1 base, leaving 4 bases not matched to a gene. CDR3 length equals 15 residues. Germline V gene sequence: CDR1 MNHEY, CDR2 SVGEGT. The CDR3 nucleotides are TGTGCCAGCAGCCGGGGACTAGCGGTCCAAGAGACCCAGTACTTC. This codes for CASSRGLAVQETQYF.

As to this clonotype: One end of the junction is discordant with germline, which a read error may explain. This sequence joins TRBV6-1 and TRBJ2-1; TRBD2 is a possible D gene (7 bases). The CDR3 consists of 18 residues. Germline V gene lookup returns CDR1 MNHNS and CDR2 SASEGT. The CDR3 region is CASSGREGGPSSSDEQFF. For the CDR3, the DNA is TGTGCCAGCAGTGGGAGAGAGGGGGGGCCGTCGAGCTCAGATGAGCAGTTTTTC.

CDR3 protein: CASSGALRAGEKLFF. The CDR3 DNA sequence: TGTGCCAGCAGTGGGGCTCTTAGGGCGGGTGAAAAACTGTTTTTT. The rearrangement links TRBV6-1 to TRBJ1-4; D is uncertain. V lost 4 bases and J 7 bases, leaving 16 bases between the germline ends. CDR1 and CDR2 (germline): MNHNS, SASEGT. This CDR3 region has 15 residues.

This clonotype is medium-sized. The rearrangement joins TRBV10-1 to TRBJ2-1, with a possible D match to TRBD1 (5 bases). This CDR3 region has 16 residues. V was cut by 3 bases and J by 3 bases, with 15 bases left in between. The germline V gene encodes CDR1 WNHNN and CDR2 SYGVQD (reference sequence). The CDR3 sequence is CASSESQGIGYNEQFF. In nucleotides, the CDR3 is TGCGCCAGCAGTGAAAGCCAGGGTATAGGCTACAATGAGCAGTTCTTC.

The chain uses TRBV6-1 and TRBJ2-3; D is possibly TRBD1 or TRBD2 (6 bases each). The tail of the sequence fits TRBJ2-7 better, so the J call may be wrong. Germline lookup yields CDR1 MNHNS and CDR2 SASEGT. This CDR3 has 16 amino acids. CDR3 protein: CASRGNGGGGPDTQYF. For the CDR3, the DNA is TGTGCCAGCAGGGGCAACGGGGGCGGTGGCCCAGATACGCAGTACTTC.

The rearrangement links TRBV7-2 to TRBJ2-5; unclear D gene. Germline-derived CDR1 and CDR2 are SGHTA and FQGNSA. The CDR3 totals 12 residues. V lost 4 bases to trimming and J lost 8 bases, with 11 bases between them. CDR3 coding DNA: TGTGCCAGCAGCTGCGATGGGGATACCCAGTACTTC. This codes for CASSCDGDTQYF.

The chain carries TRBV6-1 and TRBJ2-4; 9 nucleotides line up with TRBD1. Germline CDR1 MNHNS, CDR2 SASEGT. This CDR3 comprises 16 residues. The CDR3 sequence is CASREGGQGPKDMQYF. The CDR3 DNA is TGTGCGAGCCGTGAAGGGGGACAGGGACCCAAAGATATGCAGTACTTC.

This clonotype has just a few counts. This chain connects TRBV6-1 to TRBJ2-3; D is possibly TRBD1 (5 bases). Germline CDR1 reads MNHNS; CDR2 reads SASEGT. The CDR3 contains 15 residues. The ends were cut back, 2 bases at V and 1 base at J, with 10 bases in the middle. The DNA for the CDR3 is TGTGCCAGCAGTGAACAACAGGAACGCACAGATACGCAGTATTTT. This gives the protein CASSEQQERTDTQYF.

CDR3 sequence (DNA): TGTGCCAGCAGTGAAGACAGGGGGCGCGATTATGGCTACACCTTC. Translated, it gives CASSEDRGRDYGYTF. The V gene is TRBV6-1, the J gene TRBJ1-2, with 9 positions matching TRBD1. With 1 base clipped from V and 5 bases from J, the junction kept 5 bases outside the gene matches. Germline lookup yields CDR1 MNHNS and CDR2 SASEGT. The CDR3 spans 15 residues.

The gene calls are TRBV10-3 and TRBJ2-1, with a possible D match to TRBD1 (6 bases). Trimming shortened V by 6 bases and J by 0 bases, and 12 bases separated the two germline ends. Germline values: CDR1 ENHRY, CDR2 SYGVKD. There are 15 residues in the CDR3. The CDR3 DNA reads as TGTGCCATCAGGAAAACAGGGAGCTCCTACAATGAGCAGTTCTTC. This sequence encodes CAIRKTGSSYNEQFF.

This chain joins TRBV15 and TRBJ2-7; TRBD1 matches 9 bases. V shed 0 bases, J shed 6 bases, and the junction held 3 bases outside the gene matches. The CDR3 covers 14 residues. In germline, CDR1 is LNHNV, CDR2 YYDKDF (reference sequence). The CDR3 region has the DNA TGTGCCACCAGCAGAGAAGGGACAGGGTTCGAGCAGTACTTC. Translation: CATSREGTGFEQYF.